This T cell receptor (beta chain) was profiled in a study of blood T cell repertoires in COVID-19. On the study more broadly: The United States, Italy and Spain supplied acute and convalescent COVID-19 samples.

The CDR3 is 17 amino acids. Produced via immunoSEQ multiplex PCR; TCRdb's table is partial and in-frame only. Of about 370,000 clones listed, 80% to 90% are singletons. Clinical history as reported by participants underpinned cohort assignment. Symptom resolution, clearance, or two negative PCRs marked donors in Cohort 3 as recovered. The gene calls are TRBV21-1 and TRBJ2-3; the table gives TRBD2 as D, unverified against the DNA. TRBV21-1 corresponds to a pseudogene. The receptor was isolated from a man between 18 and 35 years old who had recovered from COVID-19. The material sequenced was PBMCs or T cells enriched from blood (not recorded which). This CDR3 is CASSNGTSGASTDTQYF. The CDR3 bases are TGTGCCAGCAGCAACGGTACTAGCGGGGCTAGCACAGATACGCAGTATTTT.